This T cell receptor (beta chain) emerged from a study of early T cells in non-severe SARS-CoV-2 infection. Study in general: Unsorted whole-blood RNA was sequenced in bulk, leaving chains unpaired.

cDNA molecules, individually, were tagged with unique molecular identifiers. TCRdb processed the 5' RACE reads anew with MiXCR; each CDR3 protein has one entry. The sample has around 25,000 distinct CDR3 sequences, 4.5% to 7% seen once. In this sample, this clonotype turned up many times. The sample taken for sequencing was whole blood. This clonotype was obtained from an adult who was a healthcare worker with PCR-confirmed SARS-CoV-2 infection or an uninfected control (not recorded which).

CDR3 region: CASSPRTSGGQETQYF. The CDR3 DNA follows: TGCGCCAGCAGCCCGAGGACTAGCGGGGGCCAAGAGACCCAGTACTTC. The chain is built from TRBV5-1 and TRBJ2-5; the match to TRBD2 covers 13 bases. CDR3 length equals 16 residues. After removal of 4 bases from V and 1 base from J, the junction contained 4 bases not matched to a gene. Looked up from germline, CDR1 is SGHRS and CDR2 is YFSETQ.